The 4 T cell receptor beta chains below were found in one sample sequenced in a study of T-cell memory formation after mild COVID-19. TCRdb processed the 5' RACE reads anew with MiXCR; each CDR3 protein has one entry. The table shows around 530,000 distinct CDR3 sequences, with roughly 22% occurring only once. The sample was PBMCs or a T cell subset sorted from them (not recorded which). Every receptor here comes from an adult woman who had mild COVID-19 (a few samples of this study predate the infection). Cell type and time point are not known.

This chain connects TRBV7-9 to TRBJ2-1, with D perhaps matching TRBD2 (6 bases). Trimming removed 5 bases from V and 1 base from J, with 12 bases in between. This CDR3 spans 15 amino acids. Germline CDR1 reads SEHNR; CDR2 reads FQNEAQ (reference sequence). The CDR3 DNA reads TGTGCCAGCAGCGTTATTAGCGGATCCTACAATGAGCAGTTCTTC. Translating it yields CASSVISGSYNEQFF.

The rearrangement joins TRBV14 to TRBJ2-7; the D gene is possibly TRBD2 (5 bases). Trimming left V 3 bases short and J 0 bases short, with 12 bases between. The CDR3 runs to 15 residues. Germline V gene sequence: CDR1 SGHDN, CDR2 FVKESK. The CDR3 here is CASSHSTRSSYEQYF. The DNA for the CDR3 is TGTGCCAGCAGCCATAGCACTAGGAGCTCCTACGAGCAGTACTTC. Using reference TRBV14 and TRBJ2-7 for the parts outside the CDR3, the full variable domain is EAGVTQFPSHSVIEKGQTVTLRCDPISGHDNLYWYRRVMGKEIKFLLHFVKESKQDESGMPNNRFLAERTGGTYSTLKVQPAELEDSGVYFCASSHSTRSSYEQYFGPGTRLTVT.

This clonotype was found many times. This sequence joins TRBV5-5 and TRBJ2-1; D unresolved. From germline, CDR1 is SGHKS and CDR2 YYEKEE (reference sequence). This CDR3 has 14 residues. V shed 4 bases and J shed 6 bases, with 14 bases lying between them. The DNA for the CDR3 is TGTGCCAGCAGCCCCGCGTCGGTAACCAATGAGCAGTTCTTC. It specifies CASSPASVTNEQFF.

V is TRBV2 and J is TRBJ2-2; 8 positions agree with TRBD1. The CDR3 runs to 14 residues. V lost 6 bases, J lost 4 bases, and 4 bases stayed unmatched. Per the germline V gene, CDR1 is SNHLY and CDR2 is FYNNEI. CDR3: CASRKGQATGELFF. The CDR3 nucleotides are TGTGCCAGCAGAAAGGGACAGGCCACCGGGGAGCTGTTTTTT.